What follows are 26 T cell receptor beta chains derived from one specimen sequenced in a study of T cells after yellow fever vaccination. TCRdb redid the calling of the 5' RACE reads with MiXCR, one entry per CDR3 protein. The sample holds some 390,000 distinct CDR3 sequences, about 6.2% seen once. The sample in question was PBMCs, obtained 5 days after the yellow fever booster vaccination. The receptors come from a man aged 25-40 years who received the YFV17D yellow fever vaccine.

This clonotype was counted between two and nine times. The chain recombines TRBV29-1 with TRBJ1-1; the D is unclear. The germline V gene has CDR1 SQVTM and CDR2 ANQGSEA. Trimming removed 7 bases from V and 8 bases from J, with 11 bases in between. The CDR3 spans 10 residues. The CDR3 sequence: CSAPDGEAFF. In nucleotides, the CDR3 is TGCAGCGCGCCGGACGGAGAAGCTTTCTTT.

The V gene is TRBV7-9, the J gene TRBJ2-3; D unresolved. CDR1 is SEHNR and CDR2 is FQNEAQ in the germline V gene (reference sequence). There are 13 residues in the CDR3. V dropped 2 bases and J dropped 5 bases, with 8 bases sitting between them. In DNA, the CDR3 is TGTGCCAGCAGCTTAAGTATCGGAGATACGCAGTATTTT. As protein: CASSLSIGDTQYF.

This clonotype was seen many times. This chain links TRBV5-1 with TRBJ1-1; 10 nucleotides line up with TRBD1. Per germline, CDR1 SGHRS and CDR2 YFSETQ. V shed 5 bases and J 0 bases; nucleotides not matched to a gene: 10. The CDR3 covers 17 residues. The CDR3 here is CASRSGQGILMNTEAFF. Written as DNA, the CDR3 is TGCGCCAGCAGATCGGGACAGGGGATTCTCATGAACACTGAAGCTTTCTTT.

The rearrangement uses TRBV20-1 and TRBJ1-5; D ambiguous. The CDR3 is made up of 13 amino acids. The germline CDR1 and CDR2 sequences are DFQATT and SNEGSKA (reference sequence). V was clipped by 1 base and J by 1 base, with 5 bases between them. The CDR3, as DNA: TGCAGTGCTAGAGTTACGAGCAATCAGCCCCAGCATTTT. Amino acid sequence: CSARVTSNQPQHF.

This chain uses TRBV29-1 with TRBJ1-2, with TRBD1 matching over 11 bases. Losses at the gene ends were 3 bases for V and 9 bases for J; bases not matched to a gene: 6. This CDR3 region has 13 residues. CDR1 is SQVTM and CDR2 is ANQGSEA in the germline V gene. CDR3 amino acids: CSVDGQGARSYTF. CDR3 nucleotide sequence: TGCAGCGTTGACGGACAGGGGGCAAGGAGCTACACCTTC. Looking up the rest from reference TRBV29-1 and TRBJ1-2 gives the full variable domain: SAVISQKPSRDICQRGTSLTIQCQVDSQVTMMFWYRQQPGQSLTLIATANQGSEATYESGFVIDKFPISRPNLTFSTLTVSNMSPEDSSIYLCSVDGQGARSYTFGSGTRLTVV.

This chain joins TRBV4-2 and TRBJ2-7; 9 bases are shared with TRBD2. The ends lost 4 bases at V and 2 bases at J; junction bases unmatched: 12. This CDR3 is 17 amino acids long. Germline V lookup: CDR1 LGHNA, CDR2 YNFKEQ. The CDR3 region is CASSRGTTSGYTYEQYF. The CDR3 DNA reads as TGTGCCAGCAGCCGAGGAACGACTAGCGGTTACACCTACGAGCAGTACTTC.

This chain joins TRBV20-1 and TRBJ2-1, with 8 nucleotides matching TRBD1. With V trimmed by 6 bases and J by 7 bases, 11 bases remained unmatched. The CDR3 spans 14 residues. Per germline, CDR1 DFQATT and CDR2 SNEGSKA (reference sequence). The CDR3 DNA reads TGCAGTGCAAACAGGGGGAGGCAGGAGAATGAGCAGTTCTTC. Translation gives CSANRGRQENEQFF.

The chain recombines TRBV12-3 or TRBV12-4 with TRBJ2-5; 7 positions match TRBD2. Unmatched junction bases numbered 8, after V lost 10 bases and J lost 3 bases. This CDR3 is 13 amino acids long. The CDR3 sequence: CATLQAGEETQYF. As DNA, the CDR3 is TGTGCCACCCTTCAGGCGGGGGAAGAGACCCAGTACTTC.

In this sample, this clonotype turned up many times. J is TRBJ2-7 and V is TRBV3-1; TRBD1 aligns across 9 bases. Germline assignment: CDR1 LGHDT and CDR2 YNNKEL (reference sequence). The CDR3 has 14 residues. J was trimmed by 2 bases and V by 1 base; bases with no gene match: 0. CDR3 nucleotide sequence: TGTGCCAGCAGCCAAGGGACAGGGGCCTACGAGCAGTACTTC. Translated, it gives CASSQGTGAYEQYF.

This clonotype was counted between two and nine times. The CDR3 nucleotides are TGCGCCAGCAGCCAAGATACAGGGCGCCCTAATGAAAAACTGTTTTTT. Protein sequence: CASSQDTGRPNEKLFF. This chain uses TRBV4-3 with TRBJ1-4; tentative D call: TRBD1 (6 bases). With 0 bases removed from V and 3 bases from J, the gap between germline ends came to 11 bases. The CDR3 length is 16 residues. The germline V gene encodes CDR1 LGHNA and CDR2 YSLEER.

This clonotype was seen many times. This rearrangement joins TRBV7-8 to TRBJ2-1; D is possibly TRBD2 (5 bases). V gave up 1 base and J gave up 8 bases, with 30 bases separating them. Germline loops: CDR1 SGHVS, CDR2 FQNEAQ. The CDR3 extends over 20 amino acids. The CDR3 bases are TGTGCCAGCAGCTTAGGATTCGACTCCCGTGGCGAAGAGGTTAGCGATGAGCAGTTCTTC. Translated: CASSLGFDSRGEEVSDEQFF.

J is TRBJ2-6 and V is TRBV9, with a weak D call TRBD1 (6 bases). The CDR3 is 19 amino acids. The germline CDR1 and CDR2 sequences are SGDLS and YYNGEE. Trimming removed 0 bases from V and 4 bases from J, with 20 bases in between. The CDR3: CASSVGVRQELSGANVLTF. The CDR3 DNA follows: TGTGCCAGCAGCGTAGGAGTGAGACAGGAGTTATCCGGGGCCAACGTCCTGACTTTC.

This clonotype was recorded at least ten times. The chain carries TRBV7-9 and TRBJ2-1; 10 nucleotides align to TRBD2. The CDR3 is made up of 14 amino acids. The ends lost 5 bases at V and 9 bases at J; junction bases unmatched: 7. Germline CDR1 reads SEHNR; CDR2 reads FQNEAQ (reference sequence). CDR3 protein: CASSPAGGPGEQFF. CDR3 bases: TGTGCCAGCAGCCCAGCGGGAGGGCCTGGTGAGCAGTTCTTC.

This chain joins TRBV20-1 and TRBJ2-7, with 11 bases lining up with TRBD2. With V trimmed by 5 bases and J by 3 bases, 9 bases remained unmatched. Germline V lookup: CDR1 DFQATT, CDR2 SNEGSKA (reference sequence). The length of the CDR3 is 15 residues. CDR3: CSARNPTSGSYEQYF. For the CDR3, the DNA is TGCAGTGCTCGAAACCCCACTAGCGGGAGCTACGAGCAGTACTTC.

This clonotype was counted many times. The chain's CDR3 is CASSFFSGSLETQYF. CDR3 sequence (DNA): TGTGCCAGCAGTTTCTTTAGCGGGAGCTTGGAGACCCAGTACTTC. V and J are TRBV12-3 or TRBV12-4 and TRBJ2-5; 9 bases line up with TRBD2. The CDR3 runs 15 residues. With 3 bases clipped from V and 5 bases from J, the junction kept 7 bases outside the gene matches.

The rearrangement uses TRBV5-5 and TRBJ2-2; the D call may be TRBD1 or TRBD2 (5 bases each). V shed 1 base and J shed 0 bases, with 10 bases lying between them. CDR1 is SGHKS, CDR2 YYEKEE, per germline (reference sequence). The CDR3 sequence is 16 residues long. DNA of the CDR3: TGTGCCAGCAGCTTGTTCGGGGCAGCGAACACCGGGGAGCTGTTTTTT. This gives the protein CASSLFGAANTGELFF.

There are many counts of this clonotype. The CDR3 protein is CASSLTPLPLQETQYF. The CDR3 region has the DNA TGTGCCAGCAGCTTAACCCCTCTACCATTACAAGAGACCCAGTACTTC. J is TRBJ2-5 and V is TRBV7-2, with D hard to call. The V end lost 2 bases, the J end lost 2 bases, and 15 bases lay between the germline ends. The CDR3 length is 16 residues. The germline V gene encodes CDR1 SGHTA and CDR2 FQGNSA.

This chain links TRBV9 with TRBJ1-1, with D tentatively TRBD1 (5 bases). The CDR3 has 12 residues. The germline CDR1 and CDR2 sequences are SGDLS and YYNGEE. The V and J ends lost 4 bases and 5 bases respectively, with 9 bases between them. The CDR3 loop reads CASSTRETEAFF. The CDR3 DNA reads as TGTGCCAGCAGCACCAGGGAAACTGAAGCTTTCTTT.

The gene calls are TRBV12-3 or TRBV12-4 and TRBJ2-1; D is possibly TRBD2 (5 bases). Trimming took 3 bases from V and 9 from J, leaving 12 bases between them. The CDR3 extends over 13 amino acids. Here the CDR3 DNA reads TGTGCCAGCAGTTTGGTAGCGTTTGCTGAGCAGTTCTTC. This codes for CASSLVAFAEQFF.

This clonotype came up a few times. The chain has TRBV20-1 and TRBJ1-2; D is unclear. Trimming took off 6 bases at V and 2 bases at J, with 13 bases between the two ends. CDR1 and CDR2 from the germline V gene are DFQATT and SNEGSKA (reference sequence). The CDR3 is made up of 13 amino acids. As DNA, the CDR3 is TGCAGTGCCCGCCCTGGAGGGAACTATGGCTACACCTTC. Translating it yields CSARPGGNYGYTF.

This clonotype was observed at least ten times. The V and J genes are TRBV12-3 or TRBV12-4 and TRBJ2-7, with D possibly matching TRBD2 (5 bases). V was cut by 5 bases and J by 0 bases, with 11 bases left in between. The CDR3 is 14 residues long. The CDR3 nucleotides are TGTGCCAGCAGTCTGACCGGGATCTCCTACGAGCAGTACTTC. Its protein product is CASSLTGISYEQYF.

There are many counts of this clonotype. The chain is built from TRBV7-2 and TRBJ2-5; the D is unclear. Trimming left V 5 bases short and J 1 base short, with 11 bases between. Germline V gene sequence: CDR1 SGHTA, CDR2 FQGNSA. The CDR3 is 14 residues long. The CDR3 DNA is TGTGCCAGCAGCCCCTTTGTTCTCCAAGAGACCCAGTACTTC. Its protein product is CASSPFVLQETQYF.

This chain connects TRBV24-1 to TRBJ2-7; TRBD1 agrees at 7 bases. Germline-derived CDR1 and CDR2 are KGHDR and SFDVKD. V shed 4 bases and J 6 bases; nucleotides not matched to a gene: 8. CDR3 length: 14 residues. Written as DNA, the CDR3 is TGTGCCACCAGTGAAACCGGGACAGCTGGCGAGCAGTACTTC. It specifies CATSETGTAGEQYF.

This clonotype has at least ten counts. CDR3 coding DNA: TGTGCCAGCAGGCTTGGGGGAAGCAATCAGCCCCAGCATTTT. Translation gives CASRLGGSNQPQHF. The chain employs TRBV6-1 and TRBJ1-5, with D perhaps TRBD1 (5 bases). CDR1 MNHNS and CDR2 SASEGT come from the germline V gene. The CDR3 consists of 14 residues. Trimming took off 6 bases at V and 1 base at J, with 10 bases between the two ends.

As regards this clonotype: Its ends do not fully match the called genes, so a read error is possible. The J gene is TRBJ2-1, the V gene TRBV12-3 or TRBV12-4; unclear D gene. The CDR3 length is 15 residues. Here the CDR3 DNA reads TGTGCCAGCAGTTTAGCGGAAAGCTCCTTCAATGAGCAGTTCTTC. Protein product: CASSLAESSFNEQFF.

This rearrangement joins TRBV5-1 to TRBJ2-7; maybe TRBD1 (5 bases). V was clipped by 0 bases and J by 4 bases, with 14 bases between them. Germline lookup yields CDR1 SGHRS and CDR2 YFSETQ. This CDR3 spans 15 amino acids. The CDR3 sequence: CASSLDGARGYEQYF. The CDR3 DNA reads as TGCGCCAGCAGCTTGGATGGGGCTAGGGGATACGAGCAGTACTTC.